Given below is one T cell receptor beta chain in context. The target antigen is unknown. This entry belongs to a study of identical twins. Template switching (which added a universal primer site) was used, and cDNA carried unique molecular identifiers. TCRdb independently ran MiXCR on the 5' RACE reads; one entry per CDR3 protein. The sample lists around 480,000 distinct CDR3 sequences; around 15% were seen once. Study conclusions and caveats: Alpha sequences that were out-of-frame and twin-shared showed an excess of low generation probability. For zero-insertion analyses, partial confounding could come from invariant MAIT and iNKT cells.

In germline, CDR1 is KGHDR, CDR2 SFDVKD. The CDR3 runs 12 residues. V lost 4 bases and J 4 bases, leaving 7 bases between the germline ends. The same specimen was also included in a second study, on yellow fever vaccine responses in identical twins.

The sequence came from a woman under 30 in good health. Sequencing was performed on CD4+ T cells sorted from blood. The V gene is TRBV24-1, the J gene TRBJ2-7; D possibly matches TRBD1 or TRBD2 (5 bases each). The CDR3 sequence is CATSERGYEQYF. DNA for the CDR3: TGTGCCACCAGTGAGAGGGGATACGAGCAGTACTTC.